A single sample is the source of the 22 T cell receptor beta chains below, sequenced in a study of CD8 T cells in ankylosing spondylitis. Findings of the study overall: Made up of 7 to 9 highly homologous variants, a TCR beta motif appeared characteristic of ankylosing spondylitis blood.

Their antigens are not known. TCRdb re-called the 5' RACE reads with MiXCR, one entry per CDR3 protein. The repertoire holds about 130,000 distinct CDR3 sequences, approximately 17% seen once, with 30% to 35% in the top ten. The source material was blood, either unsorted or a sorted T cell fraction (not recorded which). All receptors derive from a male donor with ankylosing spondylitis.

The J gene is TRBJ1-5, the V gene TRBV11-1; D may be TRBD1 (5 bases). CDR3 length equals 13 residues. Germline loops: CDR1 SGHAT, CDR2 FQDESV (reference sequence). Trimming removed 1 base at V and 7 bases at J, with 8 bases between. The chain's CDR3 is CASSLGGEQPQHF. CDR3 in DNA: TGTGCCAGCAGCTTAGGAGGGGAGCAGCCCCAGCATTTT.

The chain links TRBV6-1 to TRBJ2-7; 9 bases map to TRBD1. The J segment lost 0 bases and the V segment lost 6 bases, leaving 6 bases of the junction unmatched. Germline assignment: CDR1 MNHNS and CDR2 SASEGT. This CDR3 has 15 residues. This CDR3 is CASSHGTGSSYEQYF. The CDR3 DNA is TGTGCCAGCAGCCACGGGACAGGGAGCTCCTACGAGCAGTACTTC.

The chain is built from TRBV6-5 and TRBJ2-3; D is perhaps TRBD2 (6 bases). The length of the CDR3 is 15 residues. Germline V lookup: CDR1 MNHEY, CDR2 SVGAGI. Trimming stripped 2 bases from V and 4 bases from J, with 13 bases between. DNA for the CDR3: TGTGCCAGCAGTTACGGGGCGGGATGGGCAGATACGCAGTATTTT. Translation: CASSYGAGWADTQYF.

The sample holds a few counts of this clonotype. This chain connects TRBV29-1 to TRBJ1-2; TRBD1 aligns across 7 bases. In germline, CDR1 is SQVTM, CDR2 ANQGSEA. The CDR3 contains 13 residues. With 5 bases clipped from V and 4 bases from J, the junction kept 7 bases outside the gene matches. CDR3 nucleotides: TGCAGCGTTCTGACAGGGAAGGGCTATGGCTACACCTTC. Protein sequence: CSVLTGKGYGYTF.

The rearrangement joins TRBV12-3 or TRBV12-4 to TRBJ1-1; 7 nucleotides agree with TRBD1. CDR3 length: 18 residues. Losses at the gene ends were 2 bases for V and 1 base for J; bases not matched to a gene: 13. CDR3 nucleotide sequence: TGTGCCAGCAGTTTAATCATCCGGACAGGTGTATCGAACACTGAAGCTTTCTTT. Protein: CASSLIIRTGVSNTEAFF.

This clonotype was counted a few times. The chain employs TRBV9 and TRBJ2-7; maybe TRBD2 (5 bases). Trimming took 2 bases from V and 5 from J, leaving 14 bases between them. The CDR3 has 14 residues. The germline V gene encodes CDR1 SGDLS and CDR2 YYNGEE. In DNA, the CDR3 is TGTGCCAGCAGCGTGGAGGCTAGCTCTGACGAGCAGTACTTC. It encodes CASSVEASSDEQYF.

This chain connects TRBV7-6 to TRBJ2-1, with TRBD2 matching 12 bases. The CDR3 sequence is 17 residues long. Germline loops: CDR1 SGHVS, CDR2 FNYEAQ. The junction had 5 bases not matched to a gene; V was cut back by 5 bases and J by 0 bases. CDR3 sequence: CASSHGLAGYSYNEQFF. The DNA of the CDR3 is TGTGCCAGCAGCCACGGACTAGCGGGGTACTCCTACAATGAGCAGTTCTTC.

This clonotype appeared a few times. The rearrangement links TRBV10-3 to TRBJ2-7; TRBD2 might be the D (6 bases). Between the trimmed V and J ends, which lost 4 bases and 1 base, there was a span of 14 bases. The CDR3 loop spans 15 amino acids. Germline V lookup: CDR1 ENHRY, CDR2 SYGVKD. The CDR3 here is CAISGTRDSSYEQYF. The CDR3 nucleotides read TGTGCCATCAGTGGGACCCGGGACTCGTCCTACGAGCAGTACTTC.

V gene TRBV28 combines with J gene TRBJ2-7; TRBD1 or TRBD2 may be the D gene (6 bases each). This CDR3 is built from 12 residues. V was trimmed by 3 bases and J by 7 bases, leaving 10 bases between them. Looked up from germline, CDR1 is MDHEN and CDR2 is SYDVKM. CDR3 sequence (DNA): TGTGCCAGCAGTTTTCGGGGGCCTGAGCAGTACTTC. Translating gives CASSFRGPEQYF. Together with reference TRBV28 and TRBJ2-7, the CDR3 gives the full variable domain: DVKVTQSSRYLVKRTGEKVFLECVQDMDHENMFWYRQDPGLGLRLIYFSYDVKMKEKGDIPEGYSVSREKKERFSLILESASTNQTSMYLCASSFRGPEQYFGPGTRLTVT.

The sample holds a few counts of this clonotype. The chain uses TRBV11-2 and TRBJ2-3; D perhaps matches TRBD2 (5 bases). Germline lookup yields CDR1 SGHAT and CDR2 FQNNGV. This CDR3 has 14 residues. Trimming took off 4 bases at V and 4 bases at J, with 12 bases between the two ends. The DNA for the CDR3 is TGTGCCAGCAGCTGGACCCCCGGGGCAGATACGCAGTATTTT. Its protein is CASSWTPGADTQYF.

Only a few counts were recorded for this clonotype. The chain combines TRBV10-3 with TRBJ1-1; 10 bases are shared with TRBD1. With 4 bases clipped from V and 6 bases from J, the junction kept 8 bases outside the gene matches. Germline assignment: CDR1 ENHRY and CDR2 SYGVKD. The CDR3 loop spans 15 amino acids. CDR3 coding DNA: TGTGCCATCAGTGGGCCTGACAGGGGGCGGGCTGAAGCTTTCTTT. It yields the protein CAISGPDRGRAEAFF.

This clonotype was found a few times. V usage is TRBV7-9 and J usage is TRBJ2-7; 10 positions match TRBD2. This CDR3 comprises 14 residues. J gave up 6 bases and V 7 bases, and 9 bases lay outside the gene matches. The V gene's germline CDR1 is SEHNR and CDR2 FQNEAQ (reference sequence). CDR3 DNA sequence: TGTGCCAGCAACGGACTAGCGGATAATAGCGAGCAGTACTTC. It encodes CASNGLADNSEQYF.

This clonotype has just a few counts. The chain joins TRBV10-2 to TRBJ1-2; D is ambiguous. This CDR3 region has 14 residues. V was cut by 2 bases and J by 2 bases, with 9 bases left in between. Per germline, CDR1 WSHSY and CDR2 SAAADI. CDR3 loop: CASSEPDANYGYTF. The CDR3 nucleotides read TGCGCCAGCAGTGAGCCCGACGCAAACTATGGCTACACCTTC.

The chain links TRBV6-1 to TRBJ2-1; D might be TRBD1 (5 bases). Looked up from germline, CDR1 is MNHNS and CDR2 is SASEGT. CDR3 length: 13 amino acids. Trimming stripped 6 bases from V and 8 bases from J, with 14 bases between. CDR3 loop: CASSPNWGDEQFF. CDR3 bases: TGTGCCAGCAGCCCTAACTGGGGCGATGAGCAGTTCTTC.

Many counts were recorded for this clonotype. The chain links TRBV5-1 to TRBJ1-2; TRBD1 matches at 10 bases. Unmatched junction bases numbered 5, after V lost 3 bases and J lost 6 bases. The CDR3 has 14 amino acids. The germline gives CDR1 SGHRS, CDR2 YFSETQ. CDR3 protein: CASSSTGGEDGYTF. In DNA, the CDR3 is TGCGCCAGCAGCTCGACAGGGGGCGAGGATGGCTACACCTTC.

This clonotype was picked up a small number of times. The V and J genes are TRBV9 and TRBJ2-7; D call uncertain. The CDR3 spans 12 residues. Germline values: CDR1 SGDLS, CDR2 YYNGEE. V lost 0 bases to trimming and J lost 6 bases, with 7 bases between them. Here the CDR3 reads CASSVGVGEQYF. The CDR3 region has the DNA TGTGCCAGCAGCGTAGGGGTTGGCGAGCAGTACTTC.

Only a few counts were recorded for this clonotype. The chain employs TRBV25-1 and TRBJ1-4; D not certain. This CDR3 region has 12 residues. Trimming took off 4 bases at V and 10 bases at J, with 10 bases between the two ends. Per germline, CDR1 MGHDK and CDR2 SYGVNS. CDR3 loop: CASSGSGRKLFF. CDR3 nucleotide sequence: TGTGCCAGCAGTGGGTCTGGGAGAAAACTGTTTTTT.

This clonotype has just a few counts. The V gene is TRBV7-3, the J gene TRBJ2-3; no reliable D call. The V end was cut by 2 bases, the J end by 4 bases, with 7 bases between. Germline assignment: CDR1 SGHTA and CDR2 FQGTGA. CDR3 size: 13 residues. CDR3 DNA: TGTGCCAGCAGCTTATCACGATCAGATACGCAGTATTTT. It translates to CASSLSRSDTQYF.

V is TRBV15 and J is TRBJ2-3; 7 nucleotides line up with TRBD1. The CDR3 loop spans 16 amino acids. V trimming: 3 bases; J trimming: 2 bases; junction bases outside the gene matches: 8. Germline loops: CDR1 LNHNV, CDR2 YYDKDF (reference sequence). This CDR3 is CATSRETGSLTDTQYF. CDR3 in DNA: TGTGCCACCAGCAGGGAGACAGGGTCCCTCACAGATACGCAGTATTTT.

This clonotype has only a few counts. The CDR3 protein is CASRPEGVQPQHF. The CDR3 region has the DNA TGTGCCAGTAGACCGGAGGGCGTTCAGCCCCAGCATTTT. The chain combines TRBV19 with TRBJ1-5, with D hard to call. This CDR3 has 13 amino acids. The germline V gene encodes CDR1 LNHDA and CDR2 SQIVND (reference sequence). V lost 6 bases and J lost 6, with 12 bases in between.

This clonotype was counted many times. One end of the junction fails to match germline, which may point to a read error. The V call is TRBV4-2, the J call TRBJ2-1; tentatively, D is TRBD2 (6 bases). The CDR3 consists of 13 residues. Germline loops: CDR1 LGHNA, CDR2 YNFKEQ. Here the CDR3 reads CASSQGGRNEQFF. In DNA, the CDR3 is TGCGCCAGCAGCCAAGGAGGGCGGAATGAGCAGTTCTTC.

The genes are TRBV9 and TRBJ2-5; 7 positions match TRBD1. Per germline, CDR1 SGDLS and CDR2 YYNGEE. V shed 6 bases and J 0 bases; nucleotides not matched to a gene: 11. The CDR3 contains 16 residues. CDR3: CASTVGTEKYQETQYF. CDR3 DNA sequence: TGTGCCAGCACCGTTGGGACAGAGAAGTACCAAGAGACCCAGTACTTC.